Described below is a single T cell receptor beta chain sequence and its context. The sample's treatment: preoperative locoregional IRX-2 cytokine immunotherapy. Preoperative locoregional IRX-2 cytokine immunotherapy was tested in the phase Ib source study. This sample is drawn from a study of preoperative IRX-2 immunotherapy in early breast cancer. Using immunoSEQ multiplex PCR, the repertoire was profiled, and TCRdb retains in-frame clones only, with some absent. The sample holds more than 25,000 clones, 90% seen once. CDR3 length: 14 residues. The V end was cut by 3 bases, the J end by 1 base, with 9 bases between. CDR1 is SGHAT and CDR2 is FQNNGV in the germline V gene.

The TCR sequence derives from a human donor with breast cancer. The chain carries TRBV11-2 and TRBJ2-5; D ambiguous. Specimen collection occurred from a patient treated with IRX-2 immunotherapy. Here the CDR3 reads CASSFRPSQETQYF. CDR3 in DNA: TGTGCCAGCAGCTTTAGACCGAGCCAAGAGACCCAGTACTTC.